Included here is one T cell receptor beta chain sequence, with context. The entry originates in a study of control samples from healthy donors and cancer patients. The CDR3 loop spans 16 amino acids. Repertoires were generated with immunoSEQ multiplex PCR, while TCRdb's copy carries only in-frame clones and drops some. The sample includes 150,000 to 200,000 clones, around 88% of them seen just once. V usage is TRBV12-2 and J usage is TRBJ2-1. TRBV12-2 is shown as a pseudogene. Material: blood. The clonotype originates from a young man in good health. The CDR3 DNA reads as TGTGCAAGTCGCTTACCGCAATGGTACCCATACAATGAGCAGTTCTTC. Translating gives CASRLPQWYPYNEQFF.